One sample yielded the 12 T cell receptor beta chains listed below, sequenced in a study of blood T cells in healthy people across ages. Primed by a sample-barcoded 5' primer and a J-beta primer mix, a second PCR proceeded for about 6 to 12 cycles. TCRdb processed the 5' RACE reads anew with MiXCR; each CDR3 protein has one entry. Here the sample spans about 1.5 million distinct CDR3 sequences, 42% being singletons. Sequencing was performed on blood. These receptors all come from a woman between 18 and 30 years old in good health.

The V call is TRBV18, the J call TRBJ1-4, with no clear D. The CDR3 is made up of 14 amino acids. Germline CDR1 KGHSH, CDR2 LQKENI. V dropped 4 bases and J dropped 8 bases, with 14 bases sitting between them. Here the CDR3 reads CASSLRPVPEKLFF. CDR3 nucleotides: TGTGCCAGCTCACTTCGCCCGGTTCCCGAAAAACTGTTTTTT. The full variable domain, in which reference TRBV18 and TRBJ1-4 provide the parts outside the CDR3, is NAGVMQNPRHLVRRRGQEARLRCSPMKGHSHVYWYRQLPEEGLKFMVYLQKENIIDESGMPKERFSAEFPKEGPSILRIQQVVRGDSAAYFCASSLRPVPEKLFFGSGTQLSVL.

This clonotype was seen a few times. The gene calls are TRBV20-1 and TRBJ1-5; D remains unclear. CDR1 is DFQATT and CDR2 is SNEGSKA in the germline V gene (reference sequence). V was trimmed by 6 bases and J by 2 bases, leaving 14 bases between them. The CDR3 loop spans 14 amino acids. CDR3 nucleotide sequence: TGCAGTGCGCGACCAAACGAGGGCAATCAGCCCCAGCATTTT. Translating gives CSARPNEGNQPQHF.

Only a few counts were recorded for this clonotype. The V and J genes are TRBV7-3 and TRBJ2-6, with no clear D. The CDR3 length is 19 residues. CDR1 SGHTA and CDR2 FQGTGA come from the germline V gene. The ends were cut back, 5 bases at V and 4 bases at J, with 24 bases in the middle. The CDR3 here is CASSQNWLEILPGANVLTF. The CDR3 DNA follows: TGTGCCAGCAGCCAAAATTGGCTGGAGATCCTCCCCGGGGCCAACGTCCTGACTTTC.

The chain recombines TRBV10-3 with TRBJ2-5, with 12 bases matching TRBD2. V lost 7 bases to trimming and J lost 5 bases; unmatched junction nucleotides: 11. The germline CDR1 and CDR2 sequences are ENHRY and SYGVKD. CDR3 length: 16 amino acids. CDR3: CAINERTSGIGETQYF. The CDR3 DNA follows: TGTGCCATCAATGAACGGACTAGCGGGATTGGGGAGACCCAGTACTTC.

The sample holds a few counts of this clonotype. The chain couples TRBV12-3 or TRBV12-4 to TRBJ2-5; weak D call: TRBD2 (5 bases). The CDR3 totals 12 residues. V lost 4 bases and J lost 7, with 10 bases in between. CDR3 protein: CASSSGGGTQYF. The CDR3 DNA follows: TGTGCCAGCAGTTCCGGAGGCGGGACCCAGTACTTC.

This clonotype was observed a handful of times. This rearrangement joins TRBV3-1 to TRBJ2-3; possibly TRBD2 for D (5 bases). The CDR3 has 14 residues. Per germline, CDR1 LGHDT and CDR2 YNNKEL (reference sequence). V lost 1 base to trimming and J lost 4 bases, with 9 bases between them. The CDR3 DNA sequence: TGTGCCAGCAGCCAAGTTTACGGGGCAGATACGCAGTATTTT. Amino acids: CASSQVYGADTQYF.

The chain has TRBV7-6 and TRBJ1-2; D is uncertain. Trimming left V 4 bases short and J 6 bases short, with 18 bases between. The CDR3 sequence is 15 residues long. Germline V CDR1 and CDR2: SGHVS, FNYEAQ. The CDR3 loop is CASSSNGPRRNGYTF. DNA of the CDR3: TGTGCCAGCAGCTCCAACGGCCCTAGAAGGAATGGCTACACCTTC.

This clonotype was detected only a few times. The chain recombines TRBV7-9 with TRBJ1-2, with a weak D call TRBD1 (6 bases). CDR3 length: 14 residues. Germline assignment: CDR1 SEHNR and CDR2 FQNEAQ (reference sequence). Trimming cost V 1 base and J 5 bases, with 11 bases left between them. CDR3 loop: CASSLVRTEYGYTF. CDR3 DNA: TGTGCCAGCAGCTTAGTGAGGACAGAGTATGGCTACACCTTC. The full variable domain, its missing parts supplied by reference TRBV7-9 and TRBJ1-2, is DTGVSQNPRHKITKRGQNVTFRCDPISEHNRLYWYRQTLGQGPEFLTYFQNEAQLEKSRLLSDRFSAERPKGSFSTLEIQRTEQGDSAMYLCASSLVRTEYGYTFGSGTRLTVV.

The chain recombines TRBV7-8 with TRBJ2-3; unclear D gene. CDR1 SGHVS and CDR2 FQNEAQ come from the germline V gene. The V end lost 5 bases, the J end lost 6 bases, and 9 bases lay between the germline ends. CDR3 length equals 12 residues. The CDR3 region is CASSPHLDTQYF. The CDR3 nucleotides are TGTGCCAGCAGCCCACATCTTGATACGCAGTATTTT.

This chain uses TRBV7-8 with TRBJ2-7, with 7 bases identical to TRBD1. V was pared by 5 bases and J by 2 bases, with 12 bases of the junction left unmatched. Germline V gene data show CDR1 as SGHVS and CDR2 as FQNEAQ. The CDR3 is 16 residues long. CDR3: CASSVRPGQYPYEQYF. The DNA of the CDR3 is TGTGCCAGCAGCGTCCGCCCGGGACAGTATCCCTACGAGCAGTACTTC. The entire variable domain, with the rest obtained from reference TRBV7-8 and TRBJ2-7, is as follows: GAGVSQSPRYKVAKRGQDVALRCDPISGHVSLFWYQQALGQGPEFLTYFQNEAQLDKSGLPSDRFFAERPEGSVSTLKIQRTQQEDSAVYLCASSVRPGQYPYEQYFGPGTRLTVT.

This clonotype was detected only a few times. V is TRBV6-2 or TRBV6-3 and J is TRBJ2-2; D remains unclear. Trimming removed 1 base from V and 0 bases from J, with 6 bases in between. CDR1 MNHEY and CDR2 SVGEGT come from the germline V gene. This CDR3 contains 15 residues. CDR3 protein: CASSYYTPNTGELFF. CDR3 DNA sequence: TGTGCCAGCAGTTACTACACTCCGAACACCGGGGAGCTGTTTTTT.

The chain couples TRBV20-1 to TRBJ1-1; D unclear. The CDR3 totals 13 residues. V was pared by 6 bases and J by 0 bases, with 11 bases between. Germline CDR1 reads DFQATT; CDR2 reads SNEGSKA (reference sequence). The CDR3 region has the DNA TGCAGTGCGGTACCCTCGATGAACACTGAAGCTTTCTTT. Its protein product is CSAVPSMNTEAFF.